These T cell receptor beta chains were read from a single sample in a study of blood T cell repertoires in COVID-19. TCRdb keeps only in-frame clones here, not all; method: immunoSEQ multiplex PCR. The table lists approximately 100,000 clones, roughly 89% of them singletons. The sequencing input was peripheral blood. The receptors stem from a human donor in a cohort sampled during active COVID-19. Each CDR3 is given with its conserved first and last residue. The D gene is left open where the match is weak. Rows give clone size only sometimes, using once, few, many, or a class for an expanded clone.

TRBV7-6	TRBJ2-7	-	-	13	CASSSRSNYEQYF	TGTGCCAGCAGCTCCCGGAGTAACTACGAGCAGTACTTC
TRBV2	TRBJ2-6	-	-	14	CASRRDSGANVLTF	TGTGCCAGCAGGCGAGATTCTGGGGCCAACGTCCTGACTTTC
TRBV10-3	TRBJ2-2	-	-	13	CAIKRGAGGELFF	TGTGCCATCAAACGCGGCGCCGGCGGGGAGCTGTTTTTT
TRBV6-5	TRBJ1-2	-	-	12	CASSYGQGGYTF	TGTGCCAGCAGTTACGGGCAGGGGGGCTACACCTTC
TRBV5-4	TRBJ2-5	TRBD1	-	13	CASSQGQGIVPYF	TGTGCCAGCAGCCAGGGACAGGGGATAGTCCCGTACTTC
TRBV9	TRBJ2-7	-	-	14	CATWGLWGFYEQYF	TGTGCCACTTGGGGGCTTTGGGGGTTCTACGAGCAGTACTTC
TRBV28	TRBJ2-7	TRBD1	-	16	CASSSPPGTGGRGQYF	TGTGCCAGCAGTTCACCCCCCGGGACAGGGGGTCGAGGGCAGTACTTC
TRBV6-6	TRBJ1-2	TRBD1	-	16	CASSYTAGTDYYGYTF	TGTGCCAGCAGTTACACGGCCGGGACAGACTACTATGGCTACACCTTC
TRBV27	TRBJ2-2	TRBD1	-	14	CASSTPGGSGELFF	TGTGCCAGCAGTACCCCAGGGGGCTCCGGGGAGCTGTTTTTT
TRBV28	TRBJ1-2	-	-	14	CASRGGGSNYGYTF	TGTGCCAGCAGGGGAGGAGGCTCTAACTATGGCTACACCTTC
TRBV27	TRBJ2-3	-	-	11	CASMRRDTQYF	TGTGCCAGCATGAGGCGAGATACGCAGTATTTT
TRBV14	TRBJ2-2	TRBD2	-	22	CASSQDPVQESSGRVNTGELFF	TGTGCCAGCAGCCAAGACCCGGTACAGGAAAGTAGCGGGAGGGTTAACACCGGGGAGCTGTTTTTT
TRBV24-1	TRBJ2-1	TRBD1	once	17	CATSGGARDRVRSEQFF	TGTGCCACCAGTGGAGGGGCCCGGGACAGGGTTCGGAGTGAGCAGTTCTTC
TRBV28	TRBJ1-4	-	-	13	CASTPGYNEKLFF	TGTGCCAGCACCCCAGGATATAATGAAAAACTGTTTTTT
TRBV4-3	TRBJ1-2	-	-	18	CASSQDPPYSGVDYGYTF	TGCGCCAGCAGCCAAGACCCCCCGTATTCGGGGGTGGATTATGGCTACACCTTC
TRBV20-1	TRBJ2-7	-	once	11	CSAKPAYEQYF	TGCAGTGCTAAACCAGCCTACGAGCAGTACTTC
TRBV7-6	TRBJ2-7	-	-	13	CASSATASYEQYF	TGTGCCAGCAGCGCAACAGCTTCCTACGAGCAGTACTTC
TRBV13	TRBJ1-2	TRBD1	-	14	CASSQDRGSYGYTF	TGTGCCAGCAGCCAGGACAGGGGTTCCTATGGCTACACCTTC
TRBV3-1/TRBV3-2	TRBJ2-7	-	-	16	CASSQDPTGLSYEQYF	TGTGCCAGCAGCCAAGATCCAACAGGGCTTAGCTACGAGCAGTACTTC
TRBV11-2	TRBJ2-5	-	once	13	CASSKPGQETQYF	TGTGCCAGCAGCAAACCAGGTCAAGAGACCCAGTACTTC